A single sample gave rise to the 15 T cell receptor beta chains below, sequenced in a study of blood T cell repertoires in COVID-19. The data were produced by immunoSEQ multiplex PCR, yet TCRdb's version contains in-frame clones alone and is incomplete. The sample carries roughly 100,000 clones, roughly 80% recorded once. The specimen sequenced was peripheral blood. The source is a woman of 80 years or more with active or convalescent COVID-19.

The chain recombines TRBV11-2 with TRBJ2-5, with D tentatively TRBD2 (6 bases). V gave up 1 base and J gave up 5 bases, with 14 bases separating them. In germline, CDR1 is SGHAT, CDR2 FQNNGV. The CDR3 sequence is 15 residues long. The CDR3 DNA is TGTGCCAGCAGCTTAGGACTAGAGAATCTGGAGACCCAGTACTTC. This codes for CASSLGLENLETQYF.

The CDR3 here is CASSSRGNTEAFF. The CDR3 DNA follows: TGTGCCAGCAGCTCCAGGGGAAACACTGAAGCTTTCTTT. This chain joins TRBV11-3 and TRBJ1-1; TRBD1 might be the D (6 bases). Looked up from germline, CDR1 is SGHNT and CDR2 is YENEEA. This CDR3 is built from 13 residues. The germline V and J ends were trimmed by 4 bases and 2 bases, with 8 bases remaining between them.

This chain links TRBV6-5 with TRBJ1-1; D gene uncertain. CDR3 length equals 13 residues. Germline loops: CDR1 MNHEY, CDR2 SVGAGI. V was trimmed by 6 bases and J by 4 bases, leaving 12 bases between them. The CDR3, as DNA: TGTGCCAGCAGCCCCCCTGAGAGCACTGAAGCTTTCTTT. This codes for CASSPPESTEAFF.

This sequence joins TRBV18 and TRBJ2-2; 11 nucleotides line up with TRBD1. In germline, CDR1 is KGHSH, CDR2 LQKENI. Losses at the gene ends were 4 bases for V and 5 bases for J; bases not matched to a gene: 3. This CDR3 is built from 15 residues. In nucleotides, the CDR3 is TGTGCCAGCTCACTGGACAGGGGGCAGACCGGGGAGCTGTTTTTT. Its translation: CASSLDRGQTGELFF.

This chain links TRBV4-3 with TRBJ2-3; perhaps TRBD2 as D (7 bases). This CDR3 spans 17 amino acids. V lost 3 bases, J lost 2 bases, and 18 bases lay in between. In germline, CDR1 is LGHNA, CDR2 YSLEER. The CDR3 here is CASSQGGATYVTDTQYF. The CDR3 nucleotides read TGCGCCAGCAGCCAGGGGGGGGCCACGTATGTCACAGATACGCAGTATTTT.

The rearrangement links TRBV6-4 to TRBJ1-1; D perhaps matches TRBD1 (6 bases). This CDR3 has 13 residues. V was clipped by 3 bases and J by 4 bases, with 9 bases between them. CDR1 and CDR2 (germline): MRHNA, SNTAGT. The CDR3 coding sequence is TGTGCCAGCAGTGAAAGGGGGTTCACTGAAGCTTTCTTT. Its translation: CASSERGFTEAFF.

This clone was counted a single time. J is TRBJ2-2 and V is TRBV4-3; possibly TRBD2 for D (5 bases). The V and J ends lost 0 bases and 0 bases respectively, with 11 bases between them. Germline CDR1 is LGHNA and CDR2 is YSLEER. This CDR3 is 17 amino acids long. CDR3 bases: TGCGCCAGCAGCCAAGAAGCAAGCGGATCGAACACCGGGGAGCTGTTTTTT. Translating gives CASSQEASGSNTGELFF.

V usage is TRBV7-9 and J usage is TRBJ1-4; D unresolved. Germline CDR1 is SEHNR and CDR2 is FQNEAQ (reference sequence). V shed 5 bases and J shed 8 bases, with 6 bases lying between them. The CDR3 is made up of 11 amino acids. CDR3 DNA sequence: TGTGCCAGCAGCCAGCGCGAAAAACTGTTTTTT. Protein: CASSQREKLFF.

As for this clone: The junction departs from the called germline gene at one end, perhaps through a read error. The rearrangement uses TRBV5-1 and TRBJ1-6; 7 nucleotides line up with TRBD1. The germline V gene encodes CDR1 SGHRS and CDR2 YFSETQ. The CDR3 sequence is 14 residues long. CDR3 bases: TGCGCCAGCAGCATGGGGACAGCTAATTTACCCCTCCACTTT. Translating it yields CASSMGTANLPLHF. The full variable domain, completed using reference TRBV5-1 and TRBJ1-6, is KAGVTQTPRYLIKTRGQQVTLSCSPISGHRSVSWYQQTPGQGLQFLFEYFSETQRNKGNFPGRFSGRQFSNSRSEMNVSTLELGDSALYLCASSMGTANLPLHFGNGTRLTVT.

The V call is TRBV19, the J call TRBJ2-5, with 14 bases identical to TRBD2. V lost 5 bases and J lost 5; bases outside the gene matches: 7. The CDR3 loop spans 16 amino acids. The germline CDR1 and CDR2 sequences are LNHDA and SQIVND (reference sequence). CDR3 DNA: TGTGCCAGTAGTTGGGGGACTAGCGGGAGTGGGGAGACCCAGTACTTC. This codes for CASSWGTSGSGETQYF.

The chain has TRBV6-1 and TRBJ2-7; maybe TRBD1 (5 bases). The V gene lost 2 bases and the J gene lost 12 bases, with 17 bases spanning the gap. CDR1 MNHNS and CDR2 SASEGT come from the germline V gene. This CDR3 spans 13 amino acids. The CDR3 sequence is CASSERGNNRRYF. The CDR3 nucleotides read TGTGCCAGCAGTGAAAGGGGCAACAACAGGAGGTACTTC.

J is TRBJ2-7 and V is TRBV6-4; the match to TRBD1 covers 10 bases. CDR1 is MRHNA and CDR2 is SNTAGT in the germline V gene. V gave up 1 base and J gave up 6 bases; unmatched junction bases: 12. The CDR3 loop spans 17 amino acids. CDR3 nucleotides: TGTGCCAGCAGTGACTACCGGGACAGGGGTGGGTCCACCGAGCAGTACTTC. Protein: CASSDYRDRGGSTEQYF.

The V and J genes are TRBV11-2 and TRBJ2-7; the match to TRBD2 covers 7 bases. V gave up 4 bases and J gave up 3 bases; unmatched junction bases: 3. CDR1 is SGHAT, CDR2 FQNNGV, per germline. CDR3 length: 13 residues. This CDR3 is CASSSGTNYEQYF. CDR3 coding DNA: TGTGCCAGCAGCTCCGGGACTAACTACGAGCAGTACTTC.

This sequence joins TRBV6-5 and TRBJ1-1; D is unresolved. The CDR3 spans 14 residues. With 5 bases removed from V and 4 bases from J, the gap between germline ends came to 14 bases. Looked up from germline, CDR1 is MNHEY and CDR2 is SVGAGI. This chain's CDR3 is CASSSKGGPTEAFF. The CDR3 DNA reads TGTGCCAGCAGTAGCAAGGGAGGGCCCACTGAAGCTTTCTTT.

The chain is built from TRBV6-5 and TRBJ1-1; D is unresolved. Germline V gives CDR1 MNHEY, CDR2 SVGAGI. The V end was cut by 2 bases, the J end by 10 bases, with 11 bases between. There are 12 residues in the CDR3. CDR3 nucleotides: TGTGCCAGCAGTTACCCTCCTAACGGAGCTTTCTTT. Its translation: CASSYPPNGAFF.